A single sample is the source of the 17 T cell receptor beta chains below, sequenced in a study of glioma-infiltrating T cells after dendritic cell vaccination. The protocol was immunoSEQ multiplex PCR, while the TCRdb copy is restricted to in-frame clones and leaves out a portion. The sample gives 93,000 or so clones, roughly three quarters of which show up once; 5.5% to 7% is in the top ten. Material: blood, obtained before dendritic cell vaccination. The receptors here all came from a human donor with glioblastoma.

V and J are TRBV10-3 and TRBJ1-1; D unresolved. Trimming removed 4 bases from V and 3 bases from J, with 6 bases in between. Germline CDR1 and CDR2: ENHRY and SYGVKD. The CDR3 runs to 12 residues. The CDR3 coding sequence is TGTGCCATCAGTGGGCAAGACACTGAAGCTTTCTTT. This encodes CAISGQDTEAFF.

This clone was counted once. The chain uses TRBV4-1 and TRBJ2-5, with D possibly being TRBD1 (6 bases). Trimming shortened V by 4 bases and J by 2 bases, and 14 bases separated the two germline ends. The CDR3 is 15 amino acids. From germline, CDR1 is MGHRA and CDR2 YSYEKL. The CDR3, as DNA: TGCGCCAGCAGCCGCGGACAAGGACAGCAAGAGACCCAGTACTTC. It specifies CASSRGQGQQETQYF.

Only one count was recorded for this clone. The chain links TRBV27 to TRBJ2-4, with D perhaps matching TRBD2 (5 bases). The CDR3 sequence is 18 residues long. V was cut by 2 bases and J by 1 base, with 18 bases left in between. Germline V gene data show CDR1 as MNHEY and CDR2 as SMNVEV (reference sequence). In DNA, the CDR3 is TGTGCCAGCAGTTTAGAGGGAACGATGCTGGGGGCCAAAAACATTCAGTACTTC. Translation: CASSLEGTMLGAKNIQYF.

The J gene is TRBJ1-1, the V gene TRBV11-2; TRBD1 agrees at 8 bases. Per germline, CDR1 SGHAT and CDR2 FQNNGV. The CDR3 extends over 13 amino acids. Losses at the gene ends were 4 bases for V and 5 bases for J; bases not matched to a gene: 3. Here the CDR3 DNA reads TGTGCCAGCAGCTCCGACAGGGGTACTGAAGCTTTCTTT. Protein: CASSSDRGTEAFF.

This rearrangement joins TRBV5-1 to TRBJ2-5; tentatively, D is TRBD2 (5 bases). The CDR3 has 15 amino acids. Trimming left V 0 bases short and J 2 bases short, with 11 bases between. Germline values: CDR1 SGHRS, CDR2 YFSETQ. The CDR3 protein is CASSLVAGRQETQYF. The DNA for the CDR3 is TGCGCCAGCAGCTTGGTTGCGGGTAGGCAAGAGACCCAGTACTTC.

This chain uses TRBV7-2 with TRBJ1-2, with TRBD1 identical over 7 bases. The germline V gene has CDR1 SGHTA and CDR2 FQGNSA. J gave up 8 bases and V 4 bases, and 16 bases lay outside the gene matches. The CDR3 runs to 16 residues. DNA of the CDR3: TGTGCCAGCAGCTCGGCGCCGATAGGGGGCGGCGGCGGCTACACCTTC. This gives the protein CASSSAPIGGGGGYTF.

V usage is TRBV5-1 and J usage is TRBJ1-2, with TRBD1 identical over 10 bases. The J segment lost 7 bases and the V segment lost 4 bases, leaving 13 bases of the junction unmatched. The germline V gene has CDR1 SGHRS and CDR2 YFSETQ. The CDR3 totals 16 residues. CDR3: CASSPTIRQGASGYTF. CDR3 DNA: TGCGCCAGCAGCCCGACTATTCGACAGGGGGCCAGTGGCTACACCTTC.

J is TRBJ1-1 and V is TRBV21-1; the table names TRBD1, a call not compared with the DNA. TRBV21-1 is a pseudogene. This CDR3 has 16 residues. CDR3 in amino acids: CASSAYRGAMDTEAFF. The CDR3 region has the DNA TGTGCCAGCAGCGCCTACAGGGGGGCGATGGACACTGAAGCTTTCTTT.

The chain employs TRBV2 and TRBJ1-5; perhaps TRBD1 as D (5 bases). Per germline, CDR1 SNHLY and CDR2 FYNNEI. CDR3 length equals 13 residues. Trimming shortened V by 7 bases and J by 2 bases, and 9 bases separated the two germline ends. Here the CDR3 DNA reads TGTGCCAGCAAGGAAGGGGGCAATCAGCCCCAGCATTTT. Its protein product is CASKEGGNQPQHF. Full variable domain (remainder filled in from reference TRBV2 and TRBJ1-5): EPEVTQTPSHQVTQMGQEVILRCVPISNHLYFYWYRQILGQKVEFLVSFYNNEISEKSEIFDDQFSVERPDGSNFTLKIRSTKLEDSAMYFCASKEGGNQPQHFGDGTRLSIL.

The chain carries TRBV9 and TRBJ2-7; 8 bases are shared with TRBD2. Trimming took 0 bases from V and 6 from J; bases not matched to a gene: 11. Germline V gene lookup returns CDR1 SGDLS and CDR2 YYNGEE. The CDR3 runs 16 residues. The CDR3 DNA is TGTGCCAGCAGCGTAGCCGGGACTAGTTTGTTCTCCGAGCAGTACTTC. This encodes CASSVAGTSLFSEQYF.

The CDR3 DNA reads as TGTGCCAGCAGCGCCCAGGGACAGGGTGGTAATTCACCCCTCCACTTT. It codes for CASSAQGQGGNSPLHF. The chain joins TRBV9 to TRBJ1-6, with TRBD1 identical over 9 bases. The trim removed 3 bases at V and 6 bases at J, leaving 7 bases unmatched. This CDR3 has 16 residues. Germline lookup yields CDR1 SGDLS and CDR2 YYNGEE.

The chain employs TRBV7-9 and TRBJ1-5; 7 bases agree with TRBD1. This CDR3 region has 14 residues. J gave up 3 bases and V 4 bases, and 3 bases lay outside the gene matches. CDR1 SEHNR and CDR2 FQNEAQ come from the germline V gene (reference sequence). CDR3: CASSSRGDNQPQHF. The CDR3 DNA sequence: TGTGCCAGCAGCTCCAGGGGGGACAATCAGCCCCAGCATTTT.

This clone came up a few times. CDR3: CASSEGRGQGKETQYF. The CDR3 bases are TGTGCCAGCAGTGAAGGTCGGGGACAGGGTAAAGAGACCCAGTACTTC. The chain employs TRBV6-1 and TRBJ2-5; 9 nucleotides match TRBD1. The CDR3 totals 16 residues. The germline CDR1 and CDR2 sequences are MNHNS and SASEGT. V lost 1 base and J lost 3; bases outside the gene matches: 6.

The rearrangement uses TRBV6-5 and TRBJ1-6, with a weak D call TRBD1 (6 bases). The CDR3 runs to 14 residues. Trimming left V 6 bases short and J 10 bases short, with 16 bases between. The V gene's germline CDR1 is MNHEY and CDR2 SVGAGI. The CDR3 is CASRLQYRVSPLHF. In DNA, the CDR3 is TGTGCCAGCAGGCTGCAATACAGGGTATCACCCCTCCACTTT.

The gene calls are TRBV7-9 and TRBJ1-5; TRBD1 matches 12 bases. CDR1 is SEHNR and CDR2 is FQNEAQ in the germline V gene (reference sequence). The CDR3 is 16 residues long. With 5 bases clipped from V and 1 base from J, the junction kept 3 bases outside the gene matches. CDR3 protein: CASSPGQGASNQPQHF. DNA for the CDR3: TGTGCCAGCAGCCCGGGACAGGGGGCAAGCAATCAGCCCCAGCATTTT.

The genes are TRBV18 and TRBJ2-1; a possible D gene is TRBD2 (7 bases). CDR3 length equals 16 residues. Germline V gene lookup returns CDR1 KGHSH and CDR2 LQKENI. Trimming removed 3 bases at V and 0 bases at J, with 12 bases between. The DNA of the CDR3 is TGTGCCAGCTCACCGGGGGCGGGGGTCTCCTACAATGAGCAGTTCTTC. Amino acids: CASSPGAGVSYNEQFF.

Here the CDR3 reads CASKVDSPYFHEQYF. Here the CDR3 DNA reads TGTGCCAGCAAGGTCGACAGCCCCTATTTCCACGAGCAGTACTTC. The chain links TRBV2 to TRBJ2-7; a weak D match, TRBD1 (5 bases). Germline assignment: CDR1 SNHLY and CDR2 FYNNEI. The CDR3 runs 15 residues. Trimming stripped 7 bases from V and 5 bases from J, with 21 bases between.